The sequence of this TCR beta chain was determined in a study of OX40 agonist ivuxolimab in advanced cancers. About the study: Patients were treated with intravenous ivuxolimab, dosed at 0.01 to 10 mg/kg and infused every 2 weeks. Dose-escalation patients' cancers were hepatocellular carcinoma, melanoma, renal cell or head and neck cancer.

General study findings and limits: Expanded clones belonging to CD8+ T cells outnumbered, on average, those of CD4+.

Some clones are missing from TCRdb's copy, which holds only in-frame ones; the method was immunoSEQ multiplex PCR. The sample consists of 98,000 or so clones, more than 85% of them appearing once. Regarding this clone: Its antigen is still unknown.

This specimen consisted of CD4+ or CD8+ T cells sorted from blood, obtained in a trial of the OX40 agonist ivuxolimab. The source of this sequence is an adult with an advanced solid tumor such as melanoma, head and neck, liver or kidney cancer.

CDR3 bases: TGTGCCAGCAGCCCGGGACAGGGGGCCTACAATGAGCAGTTCTTC. This translates into CASSPGQGAYNEQFF. The chain employs TRBV4-2 and TRBJ2-1; 11 bases agree with TRBD1. CDR1 LGHNA and CDR2 YNFKEQ come from the germline V gene. This CDR3 has 15 amino acids. The V gene end was trimmed by 4 bases and the J gene end by 2 bases; junction bases not matched to a gene: 1.